Presented here are 30 T cell receptor beta chains from one specimen sequenced in a study of blood T cell repertoires in COVID-19. Sequencing used immunoSEQ multiplex PCR; TCRdb keeps in-frame clones, though not all of them. The repertoire holds 100,000 or so clones, with 80% to 95% as singletons. Sample: peripheral blood. These receptors were collected from a man between 65 and 79 years old with acute or convalescent COVID-19.

This chain links TRBV5-5 with TRBJ2-1, with 9 bases matching TRBD2. V dropped 4 bases and J dropped 2; count of bases not matched to a gene: 10. The germline V gene has CDR1 SGHKS and CDR2 YYEKEE (reference sequence). The CDR3 runs 17 residues. CDR3 DNA: TGTGCCAGCAGCATAAGTAGCGGGAGCGTCGCCTACAATGAGCAGTTCTTC. This gives the protein CASSISSGSVAYNEQFF.

Only a few counts were recorded for this clone. The V call is TRBV6-5, the J call TRBJ1-2; D possibly corresponds to TRBD1 (6 bases). V was clipped by 6 bases and J by 8 bases, with 13 bases between them. Looked up from germline, CDR1 is MNHEY and CDR2 is SVGAGI. The CDR3 is 12 amino acids. Written as DNA, the CDR3 is TGTGCCAGCAGCTTGACAGGCGAAGGCTACACCTTC. Its protein is CASSLTGEGYTF.

The rearrangement links TRBV24-1 to TRBJ2-1; 13 bases align to TRBD2. The J segment lost 10 bases and the V segment lost 5 bases, leaving 7 bases of the junction unmatched. This CDR3 has 15 residues. Per germline, CDR1 KGHDR and CDR2 SFDVKD. The CDR3 here is CATSGTSGRIWEQFF. For the CDR3, the DNA is TGTGCCACCAGTGGGACTAGCGGGAGAATCTGGGAGCAGTTCTTC.

V gene TRBV6-5 combines with J gene TRBJ1-4, with 8 bases aligning to TRBD1. V dropped 7 bases and J dropped 4; count of bases not matched to a gene: 5. Germline values: CDR1 MNHEY, CDR2 SVGAGI. This CDR3 has 14 residues. The CDR3 here is CASTPDRVNEKLFF. The CDR3 DNA reads as TGTGCCAGCACTCCGGACAGGGTTAATGAAAAACTGTTTTTT.

The chain is built from TRBV13 and TRBJ2-7; TRBD2 matches 12 bases. The V and J ends lost 5 bases and 5 bases, in that order; junction bases with no gene match: 10. The CDR3 has 16 amino acids. Germline CDR1 and CDR2: PRHDT and FYEKMQ (reference sequence). The CDR3 spells CASSTLAGGGENEQYF. In nucleotides, the CDR3 is TGTGCCAGCAGCACTCTAGCGGGAGGGGGGGAAAACGAGCAGTACTTC.

This chain uses TRBV4-3 with TRBJ2-5; the match to TRBD2 covers 9 bases. This CDR3 spans 15 amino acids. The trim removed 2 bases at V and 4 bases at J, leaving 5 bases unmatched. Germline V gene lookup returns CDR1 LGHNA and CDR2 YSLEER. The CDR3 bases are TGCGCCAGCAGCCAACGGGTACTAGCGGGAGAGACCCAGTACTTC. The encoded protein is CASSQRVLAGETQYF.

This clone appeared a single time. In nucleotides, the CDR3 is TGTGCCAGCAGTGAAGCTGGGCGGGGGCAGGGGAACACTGAAGCTTTCTTT. Protein product: CASSEAGRGQGNTEAFF. The rearrangement links TRBV2 to TRBJ1-1, with TRBD1 as a possible D gene (6 bases). This CDR3 comprises 17 residues. Trimming took 0 bases from V and 1 from J, leaving 15 bases between them. Germline CDR1 is SNHLY and CDR2 is FYNNEI.

This chain connects TRBV27 to TRBJ2-7; TRBD1 matches 9 bases. This CDR3 has 16 residues. Germline CDR1 reads MNHEY; CDR2 reads SMNVEV (reference sequence). Losses at the gene ends were 3 bases for V and 9 bases for J; bases not matched to a gene: 15. CDR3: CASSFTTGTGIFGQYF. Here the CDR3 DNA reads TGTGCCAGCAGTTTCACCACCGGGACAGGGATCTTCGGGCAGTACTTC.

The chain is built from TRBV24-1 and TRBJ2-3; 11 nucleotides line up with TRBD1. CDR3 length equals 16 residues. J gave up 6 bases and V 4 bases, and 8 bases lay outside the gene matches. Looked up from germline, CDR1 is KGHDR and CDR2 is SFDVKD. The CDR3 protein is CATSEGGTGGQDTQYF. The CDR3 region has the DNA TGTGCCACCAGTGAGGGGGGGACAGGGGGTCAGGATACGCAGTATTTT.

The chain recombines TRBV9 with TRBJ2-7, with 8 bases fitting TRBD1. Germline loops: CDR1 SGDLS, CDR2 YYNGEE. The junction had 5 bases not matched to a gene; V was cut back by 0 bases and J by 6 bases. The CDR3 is 14 residues long. CDR3 residues: CASSVGTGRTEQYF. DNA of the CDR3: TGTGCCAGCAGCGTAGGGACAGGGAGGACCGAGCAGTACTTC.

The rearrangement joins TRBV24-1 to TRBJ2-1; TRBD2 agrees at 8 bases. Germline CDR1 is KGHDR and CDR2 is SFDVKD. Trimming cost V 3 bases and J 2 bases; bases outside gene matches: 2. The CDR3 contains 15 residues. CDR3 coding DNA: TGTGCCACCAGTGATCGGACTAGCCCCTACAATGAGCAGTTCTTC. Residues: CATSDRTSPYNEQFF.

As regards this clone: This sample includes further DNA sequences coding for the same CDR3. This chain uses TRBV5-4 with TRBJ2-3; 7 positions match TRBD2. The CDR3 extends over 14 amino acids. Germline CDR1 and CDR2: SGHNT and YYREEE (reference sequence). Trimming cost V 4 bases and J 6 bases; bases outside gene matches: 8. The CDR3 DNA is TGTGCCAGCAGCCGGGGAGGGGAGCAGGATACGCAGTATTTT. It encodes CASSRGGEQDTQYF.

This rearrangement joins TRBV19 to TRBJ2-7, with 10 bases lining up with TRBD1. Trimming took 6 bases from V and 4 from J; bases not matched to a gene: 9. Germline CDR1 LNHDA, CDR2 SQIVND (reference sequence). The CDR3 has 15 amino acids. The CDR3 region is CASSKDRGRGYEQYF. The DNA of the CDR3 is TGTGCCAGTAGCAAAGACAGGGGGCGAGGGTACGAGCAGTACTTC.

The chain carries TRBV29-1 and TRBJ2-3, with 9 bases fitting TRBD1. The CDR3 loop spans 13 amino acids. Germline CDR1 SQVTM, CDR2 ANQGSEA. Germline trimming cut 6 bases from V and 2 bases from J; bases unmatched to any gene: 3. This CDR3 reads CSVGQGLTDTQYF. The DNA of the CDR3 is TGCAGCGTGGGACAGGGACTCACAGATACGCAGTATTTT.

This clone has just one count. This chain joins TRBV2 and TRBJ1-3; D unclear. The CDR3 covers 14 residues. The V end was cut by 11 bases, the J end by 0 bases, with 14 bases between. The germline V gene has CDR1 SNHLY and CDR2 FYNNEI. The CDR3 sequence: CAGSRGSSGNTIYF. For the CDR3, the DNA is TGTGCCGGCTCTAGAGGGAGCTCTGGAAACACCATATATTTT.

J is TRBJ2-7 and V is TRBV13, with 15 bases lining up with TRBD2. V was clipped by 0 bases and J by 5 bases; unmatched bases: 5. Germline V gives CDR1 PRHDT, CDR2 FYEKMQ (reference sequence). The CDR3 loop spans 17 amino acids. CDR3 nucleotides: TGTGCCAGCAGCTTAGGCCGGGGACTAGCGGGAGGTAACGAGCAGTACTTC. Translated, it gives CASSLGRGLAGGNEQYF.

This clone was counted between two and nine times. This chain uses TRBV12-3 or TRBV12-4 with TRBJ1-5; possibly TRBD1 for D (6 bases). The CDR3 has 11 amino acids. V was trimmed by 6 bases and J by 9 bases, leaving 9 bases between them. The CDR3 spells CASRGGGPQHF. CDR3 coding DNA: TGTGCCAGCAGAGGGGGGGGGCCCCAGCATTTT.

The V gene is TRBV12-3 or TRBV12-4, the J gene TRBJ2-3; 7 positions match TRBD2. This CDR3 has 13 amino acids. V shed 8 bases and J 1 base; nucleotides not matched to a gene: 3. The CDR3 protein is CASGTSGTDTQYF. The DNA of the CDR3 is TGTGCCAGCGGAACTAGCGGCACAGATACGCAGTATTTT.

The chain has TRBV6-6 and TRBJ2-3; 14 bases match TRBD2. CDR1 is MNHNY and CDR2 is SVGAGI in the germline V gene (reference sequence). The CDR3 loop spans 18 amino acids. V trimming: 5 bases; J trimming: 9 bases; junction bases outside the gene matches: 16. CDR3 DNA sequence: TGTGCCAGCAGTCGCTCCCTGGGACTAGCGGGGGTCCTTGGAACGCAGTATTTT. This codes for CASSRSLGLAGVLGTQYF.

The chain uses TRBV21-1 and TRBJ2-3; no check of the table's D call, TRBD1, against the DNA was made. TRBV21-1 is tagged as a pseudogene. The CDR3 sequence is 16 residues long. In DNA form, the CDR3 reads TGTGCCAGCAGCAATGATAACAGGGGGCAAGCAGATACGCAGTATTTT. Protein product: CASSNDNRGQADTQYF.

The chain has TRBV3-1 (or the pseudogene TRBV3-2) and TRBJ1-1; TRBD1 matches 8 bases. V shed 1 base and J 2 bases; nucleotides not matched to a gene: 3. The CDR3 sequence is 15 residues long. Germline V gene sequence: CDR1 LGHDT, CDR2 YNNKEL (reference sequence). The DNA of the CDR3 is TGTGCCAGCAGCCAAGGGGGACAGGTAAACACTGAAGCTTTCTTT. Its translation is CASSQGGQVNTEAFF.

The rearrangement joins TRBV9 to TRBJ2-3; D possibly corresponds to TRBD2 (6 bases). Germline V gene sequence: CDR1 SGDLS, CDR2 YYNGEE. The germline V and J ends were trimmed by 1 base and 2 bases, with 11 bases remaining between them. The CDR3 is made up of 15 amino acids. The CDR3 loop is CASSVLGLYTDTQYF. CDR3 sequence (DNA): TGTGCCAGCAGCGTACTGGGACTCTACACAGATACGCAGTATTTT.

V and J are TRBV9 and TRBJ2-3, with 13 bases fitting TRBD2. The V and J ends lost 3 bases and 6 bases, in that order; junction bases with no gene match: 1. The length of the CDR3 is 14 residues. CDR1 and CDR2 from the germline V gene are SGDLS and YYNGEE. CDR3: CASSGTSGSDTQYF. The CDR3 DNA reads TGTGCCAGCAGCGGGACTAGCGGGAGTGATACGCAGTATTTT.

The chain couples TRBV2 to TRBJ2-4; 7 bases match TRBD1. V shed 8 bases and J 6 bases; nucleotides not matched to a gene: 7. The CDR3 sequence is 13 residues long. CDR1 SNHLY and CDR2 FYNNEI come from the germline V gene. The CDR3 sequence: CASVDRAANIQYF. The CDR3 coding sequence is TGTGCCAGCGTAGACAGGGCCGCAAACATTCAGTACTTC.

CDR3 loop: CASSQASGGHYEQYF. CDR3 nucleotide sequence: TGCGCCAGCAGCCAGGCGTCGGGGGGCCACTACGAGCAGTACTTC. The chain links TRBV4-1 to TRBJ2-7; maybe TRBD2 (7 bases). Germline V gene data show CDR1 as MGHRA and CDR2 as YSYEKL. Trimming removed 3 bases at V and 3 bases at J, with 15 bases between. The CDR3 extends over 15 amino acids.

The chain employs TRBV7-2 and TRBJ2-5, with a tentative D call TRBD2 (5 bases). Trimming stripped 6 bases from V and 1 base from J, with 6 bases between. The germline V gene has CDR1 SGHTA and CDR2 FQGNSA. The CDR3 length is 12 residues. DNA of the CDR3: TGTGCCAGCAGAGGACTCCAAGAGACCCAGTACTTC. Its translation: CASRGLQETQYF.

The rearrangement joins TRBV29-1 to TRBJ2-7, with D possibly being TRBD2 (5 bases). Per the germline V gene, CDR1 is SQVTM and CDR2 is ANQGSEA. This CDR3 has 13 residues. Trimming stripped 2 bases from V and 5 bases from J, with 13 bases between. Here the CDR3 DNA reads TGCAGCGTTGAAAGGCTAGCCGAGGACGAGCAGTACTTC. This encodes CSVERLAEDEQYF.

The chain combines TRBV7-2 with TRBJ1-2, with 9 bases fitting TRBD1. The germline CDR1 and CDR2 sequences are SGHTA and FQGNSA. The V gene end was trimmed by 5 bases and the J gene end by 8 bases; junction bases not matched to a gene: 6. The CDR3 covers 13 residues. The CDR3 reads CASSQTGGEGYTF. The CDR3 nucleotides are TGTGCCAGCAGCCAAACAGGGGGCGAAGGCTACACCTTC.

CDR3 protein: CATSGATGAGTDTQYF. CDR3 bases: TGTGCCACCAGTGGAGCGACAGGGGCTGGCACAGATACGCAGTATTTT. The chain has TRBV24-1 and TRBJ2-3, with 8 bases aligning to TRBD1. Germline CDR1 is KGHDR and CDR2 is SFDVKD. The ends lost 5 bases at V and 1 base at J; junction bases unmatched: 7. The CDR3 has 16 residues.

The chain has TRBV5-1 and TRBJ2-7; 7 nucleotides agree with TRBD1. V lost 0 bases and J lost 0; bases outside the gene matches: 9. The length of the CDR3 is 17 residues. CDR1 is SGHRS and CDR2 is YFSETQ in the germline V gene. The CDR3 nucleotides are TGCGCCAGCAGCTTGGGAACGGGACAGTTAAGCTCCTACGAGCAGTACTTC. Translated, it gives CASSLGTGQLSSYEQYF.